These T cell receptor beta chains were read from a single sample in a study of CD8+CD57+ T cells in acquired aplastic anemia. TCRdb redid the calling of the reads with MiXCR, one entry per CDR3 protein. The repertoire holds under 200,000 distinct CDR3 sequences, roughly 45% seen once, with 1.1% in the top ten. Sequences were obtained from sorted CD4+, CD8+, or CD8+CD57+ T cells (not recorded which) from PBMCs. The receptors derive from a human donor in good health. The CDR3 runs from the conserved cysteine through the conserved F or W. The D gene is left open where the match is weak. Size values are once, few and many counts, or a class for expanded clones, and some rows have none.

>NA|TRBV18|few|TRBJ1-4
TGTGCCAGCTCAAAGCAACCGGGTGGTGAAAAACTGTTTTTT
CASSKQPGGEKLFF
>TRBD2|TRBV7-8|NA|TRBJ2-3
TGTGCCAGCAGCTGGGGAGGGGACCTGGCTAGCACAGATACGCAGTATTTT
CASSWGGDLASTDTQYF
>NA|TRBV25-1|many|TRBJ1-1
TGTGCCAGCAGTTCCCGGGGGGCTGAAGCTTTCTTT
CASSSRGAEAFF
>NA|TRBV12-3/TRBV12-4|NA|TRBJ2-2
TGTGCCAGCAGTTTCGTGATCACCGGGGAGCTGTTTTTT
CASSFVITGELFF
>NA|TRBV7-2|many|TRBJ1-1
TGTGCCAGCAGCTTAGGAGGGACGGTGGGCACTGAAGCTTTCTTT
CASSLGGTVGTEAFF
>TRBD2|TRBV19|NA|TRBJ2-7
TGTGCCAGTAGTCCCCAGCGGGAGGGCCCCAACGAGCAGTACTTC
CASSPQREGPNEQYF
>TRBD2|TRBV24-1|NA|TRBJ2-1
TGTGCCACAGCGGGGGGGCTAAGGAGCTCCTACAATGAGCAGTTCTTC
CATAGGLRSSYNEQFF
>TRBD1|TRBV20-1|NA|TRBJ1-2
TGCAGATATCGGGGGCAGGGGGCGGAAGGCTACACCTTC
CRYRGQGAEGYTF
>NA|TRBV5-1|once|TRBJ2-5
TGCGCCAGCAGCTTGGGCCCGACAGAAGAGACCCAGTACTTC
CASSLGPTEETQYF
>NA|TRBV7-2|many|TRBJ2-1
TGTGCCAGCAGCTTAACAGGGTTATTCTTCGACAATGAGCAGTTCTTC
CASSLTGLFFDNEQFF
>NA|TRBV25-1|NA|TRBJ1-1
TGTGCTAGATCCCCATTGAACACTGAAGCTTTCTTT
CARSPLNTEAFF
>TRBD1|TRBV9|many|TRBJ2-7
TGTGCCAGCAGCGCTGGACAGGGGACGCCCTACGAGCAGTACTTC
CASSAGQGTPYEQYF
>NA|TRBV25-1|many|TRBJ1-2
TGTGCCAGCAGTGATGGACGTATTGGTGGCTACACCTTC
CASSDGRIGGYTF
>NA|TRBV25-1|NA|TRBJ1-3
TGTGCCAGCAGTGAAATCGGGTCCCGGAACACCATATATTTT
CASSEIGSRNTIYF
>TRBD1|TRBV7-6|NA|TRBJ1-1
TGTGCCAGCAGTCGACAGGGACCCGAAGCTTTCTTT
CASSRQGPEAFF
>TRBD2|TRBV20-1|many|TRBJ2-3
TGCAGTGCTAGCCCGGGACTAGATACGGATACGCAGTATTTT
CSASPGLDTDTQYF
>NA|TRBV27|few|TRBJ2-7
TGTGCCAGCAGTTCCGGGGGTAAAAGCTCCTACGAGCAGTACTTC
CASSSGGKSSYEQYF
>TRBD2|TRBV29-1|NA|TRBJ2-1
TGCAGCGCCTGCAAGGGGACTAGCGGGATGGGGTATGAGCAGTTCTTC
CSACKGTSGMGYEQFF
>TRBD2|TRBV6-5|many|TRBJ2-7
TGTGCCAGCAGTTCTCCAGCGGGAGGCCTCTACGAGCAGTACTTC
CASSSPAGGLYEQYF
>NA|TRBV19|NA|TRBJ2-7
TGTGCCAGTAGCCACAGGGACACCACCTACGAGCAGTACTTC
CASSHRDTTYEQYF
>TRBD1|TRBV4-2|NA|TRBJ1-2
TGTGCCAGCAGCCAAGATAAGGACAGGGGTGCCTGGACTAACTATGGCTACACCTTC
CASSQDKDRGAWTNYGYTF
>NA|TRBV20-1|once|TRBJ1-6
TGCAGTTTGCGTCTGAATAATTCACCCCTCCACTTT
CSLRLNNSPLHF
>TRBD1|TRBV6-5|NA|TRBJ1-2
TGTGCCAGCAGTTCAGGGGGCGATGGCTACACCTTC
CASSSGGDGYTF
>TRBD2|TRBV20-1|NA|TRBJ2-7
TGCAGTGCGAAGGCTGGACTAGCGGGATATATGCAGTACTTC
CSAKAGLAGYMQYF
>NA|TRBV2|NA|TRBJ2-6
TGTGCCAGCAGTGTATCGGGGGCAATTTCTGGGGCCAACGTCCTGACTTTC
CASSVSGAISGANVLTF
>TRBD1|TRBV6-1|NA|TRBJ2-1
TGTGCCAGCATGGGGAGGACCGGGACAGGCTACAATGAGCAGTTCTTC
CASMGRTGTGYNEQFF
>TRBD1|TRBV5-1|once|TRBJ2-7
TGCGCCAGCAGCTTGTTGGGACAGGGACCCTACGAGCAGTACTTC
CASSLLGQGPYEQYF
>NA|TRBV9|many|TRBJ1-5
TGTGCCAGCAGCGGGGAAAGCAATCAGCCCCAGCATTTT
CASSGESNQPQHF
>NA|TRBV29-1|NA|TRBJ2-5
TGCAGCGTTGAAGACGTGTACCAAGAGACCCAGTACTTC
CSVEDVYQETQYF
>TRBD1|TRBV7-3|many|TRBJ2-7
TGTGCCAGCAGCCTTGGGACAGGGGGAGTGACGTACGAGCAGTACTTC
CASSLGTGGVTYEQYF
>TRBD2|TRBV9|NA|TRBJ2-7
TGTGCCAGCTCACTCAGCCGGGGCGGGGGGCGAAACGGGCAGTACTTC
CASSLSRGGGRNGQYF
>NA|TRBV6-1|many|TRBJ1-1
TGTGCCAGCAGGGTCGGGGTTAGCACTGAAGCTTTCTTT
CASRVGVSTEAFF
>TRBD1|TRBV24-1|NA|TRBJ2-1
TGTGCCACCAGTGACCTGACAGGGCGGGTCGGTGAGCAGTTCTTC
CATSDLTGRVGEQFF
>NA|TRBV20-1|many|TRBJ2-7
TGCAGTGCAAGGACGGGCGGCGGGGACCGAGCCTACGAGCAGTACTTC
CSARTGGGDRAYEQYF
>NA|TRBV18|few|TRBJ1-1
TGTGCCAGCTCATCCCTGGGGGACACTGAAGCTTTCTTT
CASSSLGDTEAFF
>TRBD2|TRBV7-3|many|TRBJ2-3
TGTGCCAGCAGCTTAGGGAGCGGGGCACCATTAGATACGCAGTATTTT
CASSLGSGAPLDTQYF
>TRBD1|TRBV6-1|NA|TRBJ2-1
TGTGCCAGCAGCCCGGGACAGGGGAAAGACGACAATGAGCAGTTCTTC
CASSPGQGKDDNEQFF
>NA|TRBV12-3/TRBV12-4|few|TRBJ1-2
TGTGCCAGCAGTTTAGCTGTCAGTTCTTGGGAGAGTGGCTACACCTTC
CASSLAVSSWESGYTF
>TRBD2|TRBV10-3|NA|TRBJ2-7
TGTGCCGCCGCCGGGACTAGCCCTTACGAGCAGTACTTC
CAAAGTSPYEQYF
>NA|TRBV5-1|many|TRBJ2-7
TGCGCCAGCCCGGGGGAGGAGAGCTCCTACGAGCAGTACTTC
CASPGEESSYEQYF
>NA|TRBV15|NA|TRBJ1-2
TGTGCCACCAGCCTCGAGAAGCAGTCTGGCTACACCTTC
CATSLEKQSGYTF
>NA|TRBV7-2|many|TRBJ2-7
TGTGCCAGCAGCTTAGACAGTTCAGGCTACGAGCAGTACTTC
CASSLDSSGYEQYF
>NA|TRBV11-2|NA|TRBJ1-3
TGTACCAGCAGCCCAGGTCTAGGTGGTAACACCATATATTTT
CTSSPGLGGNTIYF
>TRBD2|TRBV20-1|many|TRBJ2-3
TGCAGTGCTAGACGTTTTAGCGGGAGAACAGATACGCAGTATTTT
CSARRFSGRTDTQYF
>NA|TRBV10-3|many|TRBJ1-3
TGTGCCATCATGTGGGGAAACACCATATATTTT
CAIMWGNTIYF
>NA|TRBV19|many|TRBJ2-5
TGTGCCAGTGACGGGGGGCAAATTGGAGAGACCCAGTACTTC
CASDGGQIGETQYF
>TRBD1|TRBV3-1|NA|TRBJ2-2
TGTGCCAGCAGCCAATCTGACAGGGGGCCCACCGGGGAGCTGTTTTTT
CASSQSDRGPTGELFF
>NA|TRBV12-3/TRBV12-4|NA|TRBJ1-1
TGTGCCAGCAGTTACAGGGCTGAAGCTTTCTTT
CASSYRAEAFF
>NA|TRBV25-1|few|TRBJ1-6
TGTGCCAGCAGTGAGGGGGGCGATAATTCACCCCTCCACTTT
CASSEGGDNSPLHF
>NA|TRBV28|few|TRBJ1-4
TGTGCCAGCAGCCCCTTCGGGGCCCTGGGTGAAAAACTGTTTTTT
CASSPFGALGEKLFF
>NA|TRBV30|many|TRBJ2-7
TGTGCCTGGAGTGTCGGGGCCTACGAGCAGTACTTC
CAWSVGAYEQYF
>NA|TRBV19|NA|TRBJ2-2
TGTGCCAGTAGTATCGGCCCGGCCTCCGGGGAGCTGTTTTTT
CASSIGPASGELFF
>NA|TRBV5-6|many|TRBJ1-1
TGTGCCAGCAGCCCAATCCGGGACGGGGAAGCTTTCTTT
CASSPIRDGEAFF